The T cell receptor beta chain described here comes from a study of shared clonotypes between healthy human individuals. Remarks on this clone: One end of the junction varies from germline; a read error may be responsible.

Study donors comprised healthy, HIV-negative adults devoid of recent acute infection or vaccination. The CDR3 consists of 13 residues. Germline-derived CDR1 and CDR2 are MNHNS and SASEGT. Using immunoSEQ multiplex PCR, the repertoire was profiled, and TCRdb retains in-frame clones only, with some absent. The sample consists of a few million clones, approximately 92% of them appearing once. Specimen: naive CD4+ T cells sorted from blood. The subset denotes: CD45RA+ positively selected. This receptor was identified in a man aged 18 to 30 in good health. This chain joins TRBV6-1 and TRBJ1-1; the D is unclear. The CDR3 nucleotides are TGTGCCAGCAGTCTAAGCCAGAACCCTGAAGCTTTCTTT. Its protein is CASSLSQNPEAFF.